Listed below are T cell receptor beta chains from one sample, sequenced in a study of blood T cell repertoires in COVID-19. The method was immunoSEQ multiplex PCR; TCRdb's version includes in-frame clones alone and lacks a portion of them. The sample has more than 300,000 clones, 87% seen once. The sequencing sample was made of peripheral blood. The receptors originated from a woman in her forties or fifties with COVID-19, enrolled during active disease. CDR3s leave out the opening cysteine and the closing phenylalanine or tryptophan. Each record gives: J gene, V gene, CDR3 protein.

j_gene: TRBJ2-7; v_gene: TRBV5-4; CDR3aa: ASSTAGTGRREQY
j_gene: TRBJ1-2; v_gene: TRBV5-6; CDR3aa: ASSLVTTSNYGYT
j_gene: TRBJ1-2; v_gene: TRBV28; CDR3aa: ASREQGARGYT
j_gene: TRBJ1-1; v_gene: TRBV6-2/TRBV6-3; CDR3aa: ASSQTQGAGEAF
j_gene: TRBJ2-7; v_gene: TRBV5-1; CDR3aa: ASSLDFGGGSNEQY
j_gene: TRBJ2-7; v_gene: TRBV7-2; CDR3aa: ASSPGLGALEQY
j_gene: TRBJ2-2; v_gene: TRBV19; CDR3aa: ASSPWDRAVGELF
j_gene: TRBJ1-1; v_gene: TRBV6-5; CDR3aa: ASRGGDVANTEAF
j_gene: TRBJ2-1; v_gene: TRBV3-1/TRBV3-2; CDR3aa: ASERGNNEQF
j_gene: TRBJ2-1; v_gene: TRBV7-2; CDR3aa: ASSLESSGSSYNEQF
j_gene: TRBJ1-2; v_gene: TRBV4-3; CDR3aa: ASSQGQKSNYGYT
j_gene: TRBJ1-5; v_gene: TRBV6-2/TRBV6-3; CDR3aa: ASSARTGSGNQPQH
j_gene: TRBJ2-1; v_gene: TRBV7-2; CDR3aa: ASSLEAGPYNEQF
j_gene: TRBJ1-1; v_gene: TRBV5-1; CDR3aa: ASSFTGVGTEAF
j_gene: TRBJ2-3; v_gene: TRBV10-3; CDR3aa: AIQTLPPSSGEQGADTQY
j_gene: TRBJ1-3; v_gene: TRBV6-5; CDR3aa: ASSYSMPGAGNTIY
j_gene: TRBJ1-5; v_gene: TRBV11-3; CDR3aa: ASSLDSIDQPQH
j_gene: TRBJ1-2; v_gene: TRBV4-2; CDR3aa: ASSQDYGSGGGYT
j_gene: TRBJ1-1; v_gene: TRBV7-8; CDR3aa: ASSLAPGGLSTEAF
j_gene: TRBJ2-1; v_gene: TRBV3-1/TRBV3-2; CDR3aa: ASSQNSYNEQF
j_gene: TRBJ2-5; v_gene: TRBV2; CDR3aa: ASRTQGQSWETQY
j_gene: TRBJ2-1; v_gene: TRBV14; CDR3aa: ASSIRDSSYNEQF
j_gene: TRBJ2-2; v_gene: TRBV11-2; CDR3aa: ASSLLTGGASNTGELF
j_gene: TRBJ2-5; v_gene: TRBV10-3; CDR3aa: AISGLAGGNGETQY
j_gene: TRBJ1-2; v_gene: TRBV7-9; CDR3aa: ASSSTGGLVGYT
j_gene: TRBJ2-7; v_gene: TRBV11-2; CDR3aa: ASSLGGGTYEQY
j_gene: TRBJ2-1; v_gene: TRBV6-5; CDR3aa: ASSPRNRGEF